This T cell receptor (beta chain) is drawn from a study of cytomegalovirus exposure and HLA in healthy donors. Background on the study: In a previous analysis, nearly 120 million unique TCR beta sequences were found from 150 million to 200 million T cells. Study-wide points: When a later analysis compared HLA-associated TCR beta chains with equally common others, the HLA-associated chains turned out to be more clonally expanded and to have lower generation probabilities. An analysis done earlier found most TCR beta V segments productive about 87% or about 30% of the time. The authors judged a highly shared variant cluster likely a sequencing artifact.

Both 60 Vbeta primers and 13 Jbeta primers went into the PCR. Some clones are missing from TCRdb's copy, which holds only in-frame ones; the method was immunoSEQ multiplex PCR. This sample has 95,000 to 100,000 clones, with 74% found just once. Looked up from germline, CDR1 is MNHNS and CDR2 is SASEGT. Trimming shortened V by 6 bases and J by 2 bases, and 16 bases separated the two germline ends. The CDR3 has 15 residues. Turning to this clone: Antigen unknown.

The sequence came from a male donor in good health and CMV-seronegative. The V call is TRBV6-1, the J call TRBJ1-2, with D tentatively TRBD1 (6 bases). Sequencing input: PBMCs. The DNA of the CDR3 is TGTGCCAGCAGCGAGACCGGGACACCAAACTATGGCTACACCTTC. It translates to CASSETGTPNYGYTF.